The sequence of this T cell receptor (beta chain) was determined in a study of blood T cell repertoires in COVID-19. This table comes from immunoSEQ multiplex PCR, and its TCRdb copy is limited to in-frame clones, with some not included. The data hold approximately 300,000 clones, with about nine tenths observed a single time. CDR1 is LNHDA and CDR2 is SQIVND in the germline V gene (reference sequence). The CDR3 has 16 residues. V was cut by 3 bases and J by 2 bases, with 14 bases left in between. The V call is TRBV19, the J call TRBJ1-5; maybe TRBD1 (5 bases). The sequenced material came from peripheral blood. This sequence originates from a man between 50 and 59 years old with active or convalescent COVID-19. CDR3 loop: CASSISFGGGNQPQHF. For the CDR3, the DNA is TGTGCCAGTAGTATTAGCTTTGGGGGGGGCAATCAGCCCCAGCATTTT.